The present T cell receptor (beta chain) was sequenced within a study of cytomegalovirus exposure and HLA in healthy donors. Study results and limitations: The study put 150 to 200 TCR beta chains on its list as cytomegalovirus-associated. Being productive about 87% or about 30% of the time was typical of most TCR beta V segments in an earlier analysis.

Germline V CDR1 and CDR2: SEHNR, FQNEAQ (reference sequence). CDR3 length: 14 residues. V lost 1 base, J lost 8 bases, and 3 bases stayed unmatched. Turning to this clone: The antigen is not known.

It was with 60 Vbeta and 13 Jbeta primers that the PCR ran. TCRdb's table, derived via immunoSEQ multiplex PCR, lists solely in-frame clones and lacks some. This sample's table has 200,000 to 250,000 clones. Sequencing was carried out using PBMCs. This TCR was recovered from a girl aged 2 to 10 in good health and CMV-seropositive. The chain uses TRBV7-9 and TRBJ1-4, with 8 bases identical to TRBD1. The CDR3 reads CASSLGTGREKLFF. The CDR3 nucleotides read TGTGCCAGCAGCTTAGGGACAGGGCGGGAAAAACTGTTTTTT.